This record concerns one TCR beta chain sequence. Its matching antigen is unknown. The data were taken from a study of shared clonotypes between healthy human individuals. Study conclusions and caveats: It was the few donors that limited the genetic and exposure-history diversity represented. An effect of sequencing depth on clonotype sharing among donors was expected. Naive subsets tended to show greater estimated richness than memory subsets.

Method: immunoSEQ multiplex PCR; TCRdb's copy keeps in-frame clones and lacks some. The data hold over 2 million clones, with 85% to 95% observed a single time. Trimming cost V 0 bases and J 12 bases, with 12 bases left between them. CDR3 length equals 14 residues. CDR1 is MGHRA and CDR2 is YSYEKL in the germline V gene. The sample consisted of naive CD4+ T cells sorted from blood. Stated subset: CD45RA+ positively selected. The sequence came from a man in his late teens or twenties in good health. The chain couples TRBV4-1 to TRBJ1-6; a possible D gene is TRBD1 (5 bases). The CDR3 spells CASSQEGTGRPLHF. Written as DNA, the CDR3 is TGCGCCAGCAGCCAAGAAGGGACGGGAAGACCCCTCCACTTT.